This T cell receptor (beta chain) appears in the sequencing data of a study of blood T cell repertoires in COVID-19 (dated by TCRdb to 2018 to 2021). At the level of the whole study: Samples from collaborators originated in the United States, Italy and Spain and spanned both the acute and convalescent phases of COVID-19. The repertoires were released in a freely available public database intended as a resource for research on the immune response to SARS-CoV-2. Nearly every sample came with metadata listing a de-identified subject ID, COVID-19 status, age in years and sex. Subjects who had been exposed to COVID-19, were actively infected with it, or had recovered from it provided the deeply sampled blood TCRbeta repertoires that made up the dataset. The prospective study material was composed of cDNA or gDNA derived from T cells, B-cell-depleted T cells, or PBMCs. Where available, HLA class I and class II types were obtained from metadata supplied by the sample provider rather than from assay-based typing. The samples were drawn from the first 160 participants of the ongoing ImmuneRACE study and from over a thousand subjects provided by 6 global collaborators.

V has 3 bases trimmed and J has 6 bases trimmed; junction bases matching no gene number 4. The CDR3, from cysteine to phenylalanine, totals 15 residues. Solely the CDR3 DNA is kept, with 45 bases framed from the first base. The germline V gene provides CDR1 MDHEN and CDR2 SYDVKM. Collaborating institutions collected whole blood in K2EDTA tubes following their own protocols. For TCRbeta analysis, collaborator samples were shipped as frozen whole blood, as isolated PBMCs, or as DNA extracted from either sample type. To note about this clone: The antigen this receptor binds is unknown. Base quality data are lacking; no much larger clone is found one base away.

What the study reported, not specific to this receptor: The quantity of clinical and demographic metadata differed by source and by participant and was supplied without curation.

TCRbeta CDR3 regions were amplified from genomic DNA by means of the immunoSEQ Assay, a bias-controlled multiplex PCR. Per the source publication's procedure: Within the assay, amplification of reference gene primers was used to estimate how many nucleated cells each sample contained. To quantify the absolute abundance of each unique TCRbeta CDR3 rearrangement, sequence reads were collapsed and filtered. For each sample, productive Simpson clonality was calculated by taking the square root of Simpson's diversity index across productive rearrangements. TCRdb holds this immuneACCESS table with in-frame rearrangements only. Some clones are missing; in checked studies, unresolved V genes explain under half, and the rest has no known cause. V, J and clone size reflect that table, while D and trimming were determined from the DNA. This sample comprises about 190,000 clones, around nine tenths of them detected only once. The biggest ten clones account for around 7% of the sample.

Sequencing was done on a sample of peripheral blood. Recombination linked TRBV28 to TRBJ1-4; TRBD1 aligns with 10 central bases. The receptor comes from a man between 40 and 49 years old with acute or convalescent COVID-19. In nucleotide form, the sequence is TGTGCCAGCAGTTTGTCCGGGACAGGGGATGAAAAACTGTTTTTT. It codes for CASSLSGTGDEKLFF.